These 11 T cell receptor beta chains came from one sample sequenced in a study of T cell clones after liver transplantation. Profiled with immunoSEQ multiplex PCR; TCRdb holds only in-frame clones, not every one. Seen here are under 150,000 clones, less than 95% observed once, and the top ten hold roughly 0.83%. The specimen comprised CD4+ T cells from blood, sampled 12 months after liver transplant. Receptors originate from a human patient who received a liver transplant. Some of the T cells might come from the graft donor.

This chain connects TRBV9 to TRBJ2-1, with no clear D. The CDR3 covers 15 residues. V lost 0 bases and J lost 7, with 14 bases in between. The V gene's germline CDR1 is SGDLS and CDR2 YYNGEE. CDR3 loop: CASSVEPSPLNEQFF. The CDR3 DNA follows: TGTGCCAGCAGCGTAGAACCCTCACCTTTAAATGAGCAGTTCTTC.

The chain employs TRBV7-8 and TRBJ2-7; TRBD1 matches at 8 bases. Looked up from germline, CDR1 is SGHVS and CDR2 is FQNEAQ. CDR3 size: 14 residues. J lost 2 bases, V lost 2 bases, and 2 bases had no gene match. The CDR3 DNA reads TGTGCCAGCAGCTTACGACAGGGGCCCTACGAGCAGTACTTC. It translates to CASSLRQGPYEQYF.

V usage is TRBV5-1 and J usage is TRBJ1-1, with D unclear. V lost 7 bases, J lost 0 bases, and 10 bases lay in between. CDR3 size: 13 residues. CDR1 and CDR2 (germline): SGHRS, YFSETQ. This CDR3 is CASGSAMNTEAFF. Written as DNA, the CDR3 is TGCGCCAGCGGCTCGGCGATGAACACTGAAGCTTTCTTT.

This chain's CDR3 is CASSPFAGGGEQYF. DNA of the CDR3: TGTGCCAGCTCACCATTTGCGGGAGGCGGCGAGCAGTACTTC. This sequence joins TRBV18 and TRBJ2-7, with TRBD2 identical over 8 bases. Germline V gene sequence: CDR1 KGHSH, CDR2 LQKENI. The trim removed 2 bases at V and 6 bases at J, leaving 6 bases unmatched. CDR3 length: 14 amino acids.

The rearrangement joins TRBV4-2 to TRBJ2-1, with TRBD2 matching over 7 bases. J gave up 5 bases and V 0 bases, and 10 bases lay outside the gene matches. Germline loops: CDR1 LGHNA, CDR2 YNFKEQ. The CDR3 spans 17 residues. The CDR3 DNA reads as TGTGCCAGCAGCCAAGACGCTTCCGCCCGGGGGGACAATGAGCAGTTCTTC. It specifies CASSQDASARGDNEQFF.

This clone was seen a single time. This chain joins TRBV15 and TRBJ2-3; the D is unclear. The CDR3 spans 13 residues. Germline V gene sequence: CDR1 LNHNV, CDR2 YYDKDF (reference sequence). The V end lost 1 base, the J end lost 5 bases, and 7 bases lay between the germline ends. CDR3 in DNA: TGTGCCACCAGCAGAGGCGCAGAAGATACGCAGTATTTT. It translates to CATSRGAEDTQYF.

The V call is TRBV12-5, the J call TRBJ2-4; D uncertain. This CDR3 comprises 16 residues. Looked up from germline, CDR1 is LGHNT and CDR2 is FRNRAP. Trimming took off 1 base at V and 0 bases at J, with 10 bases between the two ends. The CDR3 spells CASGLGSDLAKNIQYF. CDR3 nucleotide sequence: TGTGCTAGTGGTTTGGGGTCTGACCTAGCCAAAAACATTCAGTACTTC.

The chain links TRBV30 to TRBJ1-5, with 9 bases fitting TRBD1. Germline values: CDR1 GTSNPN, CDR2 SVGIG (reference sequence). The CDR3 is made up of 13 amino acids. Unmatched junction bases numbered 3, after V lost 5 bases and J lost 4 bases. The CDR3 sequence is CAWAGQGNQPQHF. The CDR3 DNA follows: TGTGCCTGGGCGGGACAGGGAAATCAGCCCCAGCATTTT.

The V gene is TRBV6-5, the J gene TRBJ2-3; 7 bases are a match to TRBD2. In germline, CDR1 is MNHEY, CDR2 SVGAGI. The CDR3 loop spans 14 amino acids. Trimming took 2 bases from V and 5 from J; bases not matched to a gene: 4. CDR3 bases: TGTGCCAGCAGTTACCTGGGGGAGGGAGATACGCAGTATTTT. It specifies CASSYLGEGDTQYF.

Only one count was recorded for this clone. This rearrangement joins TRBV5-6 to TRBJ2-7; TRBD1 agrees at 10 bases. Germline loops: CDR1 SGHDT, CDR2 YYEEEE. The CDR3 covers 14 residues. Trimming removed 3 bases from V and 1 base from J; junction bases left unmatched: 1. The CDR3 is CASSWTGGSYEQYF. Here the CDR3 DNA reads TGTGCCAGCAGCTGGACAGGGGGGTCCTACGAGCAGTACTTC.

This clone appeared once. The genes are TRBV4-1 and TRBJ2-1; no firm D call. V was shortened by 0 bases and J by 9 bases, with 12 bases between the two germline ends. Germline V gene data show CDR1 as MGHRA and CDR2 as YSYEKL. This CDR3 comprises 14 residues. In DNA form, the CDR3 reads TGCGCCAGCAGCCAAGATCCGACGTATAGTGAGCAGTTCTTC. This codes for CASSQDPTYSEQFF.